The following is a TCR beta chain sequence with its context. The antigen is undetermined. V lost 4 bases to trimming and J lost 1 base, with 14 bases between them. Looked up from germline, CDR1 is LNHDA and CDR2 is SQIVND (reference sequence). The CDR3 length is 16 residues. The authors distributed each subset's genomic DNA evenly over several immunoSEQ plates. Produced via immunoSEQ multiplex PCR; TCRdb's table is partial and in-frame only. This table holds more than 550,000 clones, about two thirds found once. This sample stems from a study of shared clonotypes between healthy human individuals. Study conclusions and caveats: Naive subsets usually exceeded memory subsets in estimated richness.

Sequencing used memory CD4+ T cells sorted from blood. Regarding subset: CD45RA-negative fraction. The TCR originated in a woman aged 30 to 39 in good health. The chain couples TRBV19 to TRBJ2-1; a weak D match, TRBD1 (6 bases). CDR3 coding DNA: TGTGCCAGTAGTACTCTAGGGGGTAAATCCTACAATGAGCAGTTCTTC. Translation: CASSTLGGKSYNEQFF. Supplemented by reference TRBV19 and TRBJ2-1, the full variable domain reads DGGITQSPKYLFRKEGQNVTLSCEQNLNHDAMYWYRQDPGQGLRLIYYSQIVNDFQKGDIAEGYSVSREKKESFPLTVTSAQKNPTAFYLCASSTLGGKSYNEQFFGPGTRLTVL.